The 12 T cell receptor beta chains presented below share a single source sample, sequenced in a study of cytomegalovirus exposure and HLA in healthy donors. The primer mix had 60 Vbeta and 13 Jbeta primers. Here immunoSEQ multiplex PCR was the method, and the copy in TCRdb shows in-frame clones only, minus some. The sample lists around 200,000 clones; over 80% were seen once. The source material was PBMCs. These receptors were collected from a woman in her fifties or sixties in good health and CMV-seropositive.

The rearrangement joins TRBV30 to TRBJ2-1, with D tentatively TRBD2 (5 bases). The CDR3 is 13 amino acids. V was cut by 3 bases and J by 0 bases, with 6 bases left in between. Germline CDR1 GTSNPN, CDR2 SVGIG (reference sequence). CDR3 sequence reads: CAWRGSSYNEQFF. CDR3 coding DNA: TGTGCCTGGAGAGGGAGCTCCTACAATGAGCAGTTCTTC.

V and J are TRBV11-2 and TRBJ1-2; D is possibly TRBD1 (5 bases). Germline assignment: CDR1 SGHAT and CDR2 FQNNGV. This CDR3 contains 13 residues. The V gene lost 4 bases and the J gene lost 4 bases, with 10 bases spanning the gap. CDR3 sequence (DNA): TGTGCCAGCAGCTCCGCGGGGGTCTATGGCTACACCTTC. It specifies CASSSAGVYGYTF. Full variable domain (outside the CDR3, taken from reference TRBV11-2 and TRBJ1-2): EAGVAQSPRYKIIEKRQSVAFWCNPISGHATLYWYQQILGQGPKLLIQFQNNGVVDDSQLPKDRFSAERLKGVDSTLKIQPAKLEDSAVYLCASSSAGVYGYTFGSGTRLTVV.

On this clone: Additional DNA sequences in this sample encode the identical CDR3. The chain has TRBV7-2 and TRBJ1-5, with 8 bases matching TRBD1. V dropped 4 bases and J dropped 4; count of bases not matched to a gene: 3. Per germline, CDR1 SGHTA and CDR2 FQGNSA. The CDR3 consists of 14 residues. CDR3 protein: CASSSRTGNQPQHF. The CDR3 region has the DNA TGTGCCAGCAGCTCGCGGACAGGGAATCAGCCCCAGCATTTT.

This clone was picked up one time. This chain connects TRBV5-6 to TRBJ2-7; 7 nucleotides line up with TRBD1. Germline V gene data show CDR1 as SGHDT and CDR2 as YYEEEE. The CDR3 totals 15 residues. V was clipped by 3 bases and J by 5 bases; unmatched bases: 11. The CDR3 sequence is CASSSEPGQRNEQYF. The CDR3 nucleotides read TGTGCCAGCAGCTCCGAACCGGGACAGAGGAACGAGCAGTACTTC.

This chain links TRBV7-8 with TRBJ2-7; no definite D call. The length of the CDR3 is 12 residues. The V end was cut by 3 bases, the J end by 3 bases, with 6 bases between. Germline CDR1 reads SGHVS; CDR2 reads FQNEAQ. The CDR3 bases are TGTGCCAGCAGCTTTGAGATCTACGAGCAGTACTTC. The encoded protein is CASSFEIYEQYF.

This clone was counted between two and nine times. The chain joins TRBV5-3 to TRBJ1-4; TRBD1 might be the D (5 bases). TRBV5-3 counts as an open reading frame of uncertain function. The V gene lost 4 bases and the J gene lost 6 bases, with 19 bases spanning the gap. The CDR3 covers 16 residues. The CDR3 DNA follows: TGTGCCAGAAGCCCACAATACAGGTCCGTGGATGAAAAACTGTTTTTT. Encoded protein: CARSPQYRSVDEKLFF.

The chain joins TRBV25-1 to TRBJ2-5, with 9 bases matching TRBD2. The CDR3 totals 16 residues. Germline CDR1 reads MGHDK; CDR2 reads SYGVNS. J was trimmed by 5 bases and V by 2 bases; bases with no gene match: 9. CDR3 residues: CASSENFASGVETQYF. CDR3 sequence (DNA): TGTGCCAGCAGTGAAAACTTCGCTAGCGGGGTGGAGACCCAGTACTTC.

This clone has only one observation. This chain joins TRBV14 and TRBJ2-2; possible D gene TRBD2, 6 bases. This CDR3 is built from 15 residues. The V end was cut by 2 bases, the J end by 5 bases, with 12 bases between. CDR1 and CDR2 from the germline V gene are SGHDN and FVKESK. CDR3 sequence (DNA): TGTGCCAGCAGCCAATTCGCAGGAGGGACCGGGGAGCTGTTTTTT. It specifies CASSQFAGGTGELFF. Full variable domain (outside the CDR3, taken from reference TRBV14 and TRBJ2-2): EAGVTQFPSHSVIEKGQTVTLRCDPISGHDNLYWYRRVMGKEIKFLLHFVKESKQDESGMPNNRFLAERTGGTYSTLKVQPAELEDSGVYFCASSQFAGGTGELFFGEGSRLTVL.

This chain joins TRBV11-2 and TRBJ1-1, with no clear D. Germline values: CDR1 SGHAT, CDR2 FQNNGV. V lost 5 bases and J lost 5, with 21 bases in between. This CDR3 contains 16 residues. The CDR3 reads CASSPLIKTIRTEAFF. DNA of the CDR3: TGTGCCAGCAGCCCCCTCATAAAGACAATCCGGACTGAAGCTTTCTTT.

Note on this clone: The same CDR3 is also encoded by other DNA sequences in this sample. The chain is built from TRBV28 and TRBJ1-2; unclear D gene. The CDR3 spans 12 residues. Germline V gives CDR1 MDHEN, CDR2 SYDVKM. The ends were cut back, 6 bases at V and 4 bases at J, with 9 bases in the middle. For the CDR3, the DNA is TGTGCCAGCAGCCTAGCTAGCTATGGCTACACCTTC. It translates to CASSLASYGYTF.

This clone has a single count. V gene TRBV2 combines with J gene TRBJ1-4; 7 bases line up with TRBD1. Unmatched junction bases numbered 11, after V lost 4 bases and J lost 9 bases. In germline, CDR1 is SNHLY, CDR2 FYNNEI. The CDR3 has 15 residues. The CDR3 DNA follows: TGTGCCAGCAGTGGGGGGAGACAGGGAGGCAAAAAACTGTTTTTT. Protein: CASSGGRQGGKKLFF. The full variable domain, in which reference TRBV2 and TRBJ1-4 provide the parts outside the CDR3, is EPEVTQTPSHQVTQMGQEVILRCVPISNHLYFYWYRQILGQKVEFLVSFYNNEISEKSEIFDDQFSVERPDGSNFTLKIRSTKLEDSAMYFCASSGGRQGGKKLFFGSGTQLSVL.

V is TRBV4-1 and J is TRBJ2-1, with 12 bases that match TRBD1. The V gene end was trimmed by 5 bases and the J gene end by 4 bases; junction bases not matched to a gene: 3. CDR1 and CDR2 from the germline V gene are MGHRA and YSYEKL. The CDR3 is 15 residues long. In nucleotides, the CDR3 is TGCGCCAGCAGCTGGGACAGGGGGCGTTACAATGAGCAGTTCTTC. It translates to CASSWDRGRYNEQFF.